The sequence of this T cell receptor beta chain was determined in a study of blood T cells in healthy people across ages. A few counts support this clonotype. What it binds is unknown. Study findings and constraints: Not knowing donor CMV status may have confounded expanded clonotype changes.

The CDR3 is made up of 14 amino acids. Germline-derived CDR1 and CDR2 are WNHNN and SYGVQD (reference sequence). The V gene end was trimmed by 3 bases and the J gene end by 12 bases; junction bases not matched to a gene: 11. Primed by a sample-barcoded 5' primer and a J-beta primer mix, a second PCR proceeded for about 7 to 12 cycles. TCRdb re-called the 5' RACE reads with MiXCR, one entry per CDR3 protein. This table holds 700,000 or so distinct CDR3 sequences, around a fifth found once. Material: blood. This rearrangement joins TRBV10-1 to TRBJ1-5, with 7 bases fitting TRBD1. This TCR was sampled from a man aged 65 to 79 in good health. The CDR3 is CASSETRGDRLQHF. The CDR3 bases are TGCGCCAGCAGTGAAACCCGGGGGGACAGACTCCAGCATTTT.